Listed below are T cell receptor beta chains from one sample, sequenced in a study of T cells after somatic rescue of genetic block. The table came from immunoSEQ multiplex PCR; TCRdb's copy has only in-frame clones and leaves some out. The data show roughly 67,000 clones, about nine tenths seen once. The sequencing input was peripheral blood mononuclear cells (PBMCs). Receptor source: a man aged 40-49 years. Both conserved end residues are part of each CDR3. D genes are given only for firm matches. Rows may omit the clone size; those that give it use once, few, many or a size class.

d_gene: NA; v_gene: TRBV19; len: 19; j_gene: TRBJ2-1; abundance: NA; CDR3aa: CASSIVRGRHGSSYNEQFF; CDR3nt: TGTGCCAGTAGTATAGTCAGGGGGAGGCACGGGAGCTCCTACAATGAGCAGTTCTTC
d_gene: NA; v_gene: TRBV2; len: 13; j_gene: TRBJ2-7; abundance: NA; CDR3aa: CASEEGVVYEQYF; CDR3nt: TGTGCCAGCGAAGAGGGGGTAGTGTACGAGCAGTACTTC
d_gene: NA; v_gene: TRBV13; len: 13; j_gene: TRBJ2-2; abundance: NA; CDR3aa: CASSLRQTGELFF; CDR3nt: TGTGCCAGCAGCTTAAGGCAGACCGGGGAGCTGTTTTTT
d_gene: TRBD2; v_gene: TRBV5-4; len: 16; j_gene: TRBJ2-3; abundance: NA; CDR3aa: CASSLNLAVGPDTQYF; CDR3nt: TGTGCCAGCAGCTTGAATCTAGCGGTGGGGCCAGATACGCAGTATTTT
d_gene: TRBD2; v_gene: TRBV5-1; len: 17; j_gene: TRBJ2-3; abundance: NA; CDR3aa: CASSPGLAGGPLDTQYF; CDR3nt: TGCGCCAGCAGCCCGGGACTAGCGGGAGGGCCTTTAGATACGCAGTATTTT
d_gene: NA; v_gene: TRBV7-2; len: 11; j_gene: TRBJ2-2; abundance: NA; CDR3aa: CASSRVGELFF; CDR3nt: TGTGCCAGCAGCAGAGTCGGGGAGCTGTTTTTT
d_gene: NA; v_gene: TRBV6-6; len: 12; j_gene: TRBJ1-3; abundance: NA; CDR3aa: CASSNVANTIYF; CDR3nt: TGTGCCAGCAGTAATGTGGCAAACACCATATATTTT
d_gene: TRBD1; v_gene: TRBV10-2; len: 15; j_gene: TRBJ1-5; abundance: NA; CDR3aa: CASSDMTGDREPQHF; CDR3nt: TGCGCCAGCAGTGATATGACAGGGGATAGGGAGCCCCAGCATTTT
d_gene: NA; v_gene: TRBV6-6; len: 15; j_gene: TRBJ2-1; abundance: NA; CDR3aa: CASSFWPKHNNEQFF; CDR3nt: TGTGCCAGCAGTTTTTGGCCTAAGCACAACAATGAGCAGTTCTTC
d_gene: NA; v_gene: TRBV9; len: 17; j_gene: TRBJ1-4; abundance: NA; CDR3aa: CASSVGVGVATNEKLFF; CDR3nt: TGTGCCAGCAGCGTAGGGGTCGGGGTTGCAACTAATGAAAAACTGTTTTTT
d_gene: NA; v_gene: TRBV9; len: 13; j_gene: TRBJ1-1; abundance: once; CDR3aa: CASSVVLGTEAFF; CDR3nt: TGTGCCAGCAGCGTAGTTCTGGGGACTGAAGCTTTCTTT
d_gene: NA; v_gene: TRBV7-7; len: 13; j_gene: TRBJ2-1; abundance: NA; CDR3aa: CASSPPGFDEQFF; CDR3nt: TGTGCCAGCAGCCCCCCGGGGTTCGATGAGCAGTTCTTC
d_gene: NA; v_gene: TRBV4-1; len: 14; j_gene: TRBJ1-1; abundance: NA; CDR3aa: CASSPSDRNTEAFF; CDR3nt: TGCGCCAGCAGCCCCTCGGACAGGAACACTGAAGCTTTCTTT
d_gene: TRBD1; v_gene: TRBV15; len: 15; j_gene: TRBJ2-1; abundance: NA; CDR3aa: CATSRDGTAYNEQFF; CDR3nt: TGTGCCACCAGCAGAGACGGGACAGCCTACAATGAGCAGTTCTTC
d_gene: NA; v_gene: TRBV19; len: 12; j_gene: TRBJ2-1; abundance: NA; CDR3aa: CASNGGYNEQFF; CDR3nt: TGTGCCAGTAACGGGGGATACAATGAGCAGTTCTTC
d_gene: TRBD2; v_gene: TRBV30; len: 12; j_gene: TRBJ2-5; abundance: NA; CDR3aa: CAWSLGGETQYF; CDR3nt: TGTGCCTGGTCGTTGGGGGGGGAGACCCAGTACTTC
d_gene: NA; v_gene: TRBV9; len: 12; j_gene: TRBJ2-1; abundance: NA; CDR3aa: CASSVSWNEQFF; CDR3nt: TGTGCCAGCAGCGTATCATGGAATGAGCAGTTCTTC
d_gene: NA; v_gene: TRBV2; len: 14; j_gene: TRBJ2-1; abundance: NA; CDR3aa: CASSLHRDPNEQFF; CDR3nt: TGTGCCAGCAGTCTTCACCGGGACCCCAATGAGCAGTTCTTC
d_gene: NA; v_gene: TRBV11-2; len: 15; j_gene: TRBJ2-5; abundance: NA; CDR3aa: CASSLNTMRQETQYF; CDR3nt: TGTGCCAGCAGCTTAAACACTATGCGGCAAGAGACCCAGTACTTC
d_gene: NA; v_gene: TRBV7-6; len: 14; j_gene: TRBJ2-7; abundance: NA; CDR3aa: CASSPYEGYYEQYF; CDR3nt: TGTGCCAGCAGCCCCTATGAGGGATACTACGAGCAGTACTTC
d_gene: TRBD1; v_gene: TRBV6-5; len: 15; j_gene: TRBJ1-1; abundance: once; CDR3aa: CASSARGRGRTEAFF; CDR3nt: TGTGCCAGCAGTGCAAGGGGCAGGGGGCGCACTGAAGCTTTCTTT
d_gene: TRBD1; v_gene: TRBV2; len: 14; j_gene: TRBJ1-4; abundance: NA; CDR3aa: CAIGDRGWDEKLFF; CDR3nt: TGTGCCATTGGGGACAGGGGCTGGGATGAAAAACTGTTTTTT